The T cell receptor (beta chain) under discussion was sequenced for a study of blood T cells in healthy people across ages. This clonotype has more than one count but fewer than ten. V lost 3 bases and J lost 9, with 12 bases in between. This CDR3 spans 12 amino acids. In germline, CDR1 is SQVTM, CDR2 ANQGSEA. Then a second PCR, running about 6 to 12 cycles, was carried out with a sample-barcoded 5' primer and a J-beta primer mix. All samples gave at least 2.5 million CDR3-containing paired-end reads. TCRdb fed the 5' RACE reads into MiXCR, producing one record per CDR3 protein. The sample carries over a million distinct CDR3 sequences, approximately 25% recorded once. The same data also contributed to another study, on T cells of mothers and their children. From that paper: Nine systemically healthy Caucasian donors: three mothers, six children. Reads recorded for TCR beta CDR3 numbered over 9.5 million per mother and several million per child. Across the analysis, no persistent microchimeric T cell clones were detected.

The receptor's source is a girl aged 2 to 10 in good health. The sequenced sample consisted of blood. The chain uses TRBV29-1 and TRBJ2-4, with D maybe TRBD1 (6 bases). CDR3 coding DNA: TGCAGCGTTGAGGGGAGAGGGGGCATTCAGTACTTC. Translating it yields CSVEGRGGIQYF.